This paragraph covers one T cell receptor beta chain sequence. Its antigen is unidentified. This sample stems from a study of T cell responses to AZD1222 COVID-19 vaccine. Study context: Whether given at about 4 or about 12 weeks, second doses were pooled. Study conclusions and caveats: It should be noted that donors were predominantly white British and more often female, and clonal diversity was possibly underestimated. With dominance at 160-218 and 743-854, vaccine-associated CD4 TCRs spanned spike. Nearly half of the spike-specific TCRs reportedly recognize variant regions that carry no mutations.

The repertoire was sequenced with immunoSEQ multiplex PCR; TCRdb's copy has only in-frame clones and lacks some. This sample has 120,000 to 150,000 clones, with approximately 94% found just once. Germline V gene sequence: CDR1 LNHDA, CDR2 SQIVND (reference sequence). The CDR3 length is 15 residues. The V and J ends lost 9 bases and 0 bases respectively, with 12 bases between them. The TCR originated in an adult in good health. Source: peripheral blood, taken on day 0 of AZD1222 vaccination. The V gene is TRBV19, the J gene TRBJ2-6; D not certain. The CDR3 sequence is CASHPRNSGANVLTF. The CDR3, as DNA: TGTGCCAGCCACCCCCGGAACTCTGGGGCCAACGTCCTGACTTTC.